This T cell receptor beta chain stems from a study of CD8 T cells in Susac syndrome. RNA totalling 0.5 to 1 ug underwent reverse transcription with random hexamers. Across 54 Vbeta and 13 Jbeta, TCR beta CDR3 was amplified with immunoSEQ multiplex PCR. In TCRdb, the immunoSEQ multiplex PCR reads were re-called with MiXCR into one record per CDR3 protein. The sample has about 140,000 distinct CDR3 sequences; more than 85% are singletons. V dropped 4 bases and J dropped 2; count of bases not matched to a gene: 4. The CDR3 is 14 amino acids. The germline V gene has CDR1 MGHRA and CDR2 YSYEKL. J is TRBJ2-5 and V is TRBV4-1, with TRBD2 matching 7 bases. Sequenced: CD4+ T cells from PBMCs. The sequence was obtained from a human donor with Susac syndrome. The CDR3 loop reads CASSRLAVQETQYF. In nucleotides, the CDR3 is TGCGCCAGCAGCCGGCTAGCGGTTCAAGAGACCCAGTACTTC.